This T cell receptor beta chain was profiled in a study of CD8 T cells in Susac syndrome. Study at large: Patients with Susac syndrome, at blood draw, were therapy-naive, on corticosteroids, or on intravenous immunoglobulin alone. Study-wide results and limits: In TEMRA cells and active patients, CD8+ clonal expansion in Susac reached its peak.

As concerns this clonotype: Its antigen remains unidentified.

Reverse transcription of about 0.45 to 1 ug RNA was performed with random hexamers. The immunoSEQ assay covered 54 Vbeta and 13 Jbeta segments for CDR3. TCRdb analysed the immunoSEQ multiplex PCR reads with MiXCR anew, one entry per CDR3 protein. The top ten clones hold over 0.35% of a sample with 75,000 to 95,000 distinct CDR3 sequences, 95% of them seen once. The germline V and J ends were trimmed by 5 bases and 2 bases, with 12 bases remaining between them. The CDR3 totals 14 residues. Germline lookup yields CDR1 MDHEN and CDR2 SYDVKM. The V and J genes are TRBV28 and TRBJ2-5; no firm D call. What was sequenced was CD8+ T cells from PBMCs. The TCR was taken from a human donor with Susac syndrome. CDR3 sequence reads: CASSTLTGQETQYF. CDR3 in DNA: TGTGCCAGCAGTACGCTTACGGGTCAAGAGACCCAGTACTTC. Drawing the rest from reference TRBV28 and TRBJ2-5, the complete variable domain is DVKVTQSSRYLVKRTGEKVFLECVQDMDHENMFWYRQDPGLGLRLIYFSYDVKMKEKGDIPEGYSVSREKKERFSLILESASTNQTSMYLCASSTLTGQETQYFGPGTRLLVL.